This T cell receptor (beta chain) was identified during a study of ipilimumab plus nivolumab after autologous stem cell transplantation (dated by TCRdb to the early 2020s). General notes on the study: The median number of doses received by trial patients was four or five for ipilimumab and about 8 for nivolumab. Patients in the myeloma cohort were either high-risk and transplant-naive or had relapsed within 3 years of a first autologous transplant. More than 30 patients made up the trial's intent-to-treat population. The trial enrolled patients with high-risk diffuse large B cell lymphoma, mature T cell lymphoma, or multiple myeloma undergoing autologous transplant.

Checkpoint therapy began 14 to 28 days after autologous transplant, with ipilimumab given at 1 mg/kg intravenously on day 1 of selected weeks. Nivolumab was administered at 3 mg/kg intravenously on day 1 of weeks 1, 4, 7, 10, and every two weeks through week 26. Combined checkpoint inhibition with ipilimumab and nivolumab as consolidation after autologous stem cell transplantation was tested in a Phase Ib clinical trial. Library method: the immunoSEQ multiplex PCR assay. TCRdb re-hosts the immuneACCESS table, in-frame sequences only. Its copies lack some clones; in the studies checked, an unresolved V gene accounts for under half of them, and the cause for the rest is not known. This sample has tens of thousands of clones in its table, and 80% to 95% of those were observed once. The leading ten clones occupy under 0.9% of the sample. A word on this clone: Its antigen is still unknown. One base away there is no much larger clone; base qualities are not given.

Overall study outcomes, separate from this receptor: The authors stated that profiles of the T cell receptor repertoire, regulatory T cell phenotype and gut microbiota provided a biologic rationale for studying this approach further. Combined checkpoint inhibition as post-transplant consolidation was concluded by the authors to appear tolerable.

Reading from cysteine to phenylalanine, the CDR3 counts 15 amino acids. This entry keeps only the CDR3 DNA: 45 bases, framed from base 1. After removal of 2 bases from V and 2 bases from J, the junction retains 3 bases not matched to a gene. The germline V gene (reference sequence) specifies LNHDA as CDR1 and SQIVND as CDR2. Source: PBMCs, taken in a trial of ipilimumab plus nivolumab as post-transplant consolidation. The TCR comes from a male donor with multiple myeloma. In this chain, TRBV19 is recombined with TRBJ2-7; 10 central nucleotides agree with TRBD2. The DNA sequence follows: TGTGCCAGTAGTATACAGCGGGAGGGAGCCTACGAGCAGTACTTC. This gives the protein CASSIQREGAYEQYF.